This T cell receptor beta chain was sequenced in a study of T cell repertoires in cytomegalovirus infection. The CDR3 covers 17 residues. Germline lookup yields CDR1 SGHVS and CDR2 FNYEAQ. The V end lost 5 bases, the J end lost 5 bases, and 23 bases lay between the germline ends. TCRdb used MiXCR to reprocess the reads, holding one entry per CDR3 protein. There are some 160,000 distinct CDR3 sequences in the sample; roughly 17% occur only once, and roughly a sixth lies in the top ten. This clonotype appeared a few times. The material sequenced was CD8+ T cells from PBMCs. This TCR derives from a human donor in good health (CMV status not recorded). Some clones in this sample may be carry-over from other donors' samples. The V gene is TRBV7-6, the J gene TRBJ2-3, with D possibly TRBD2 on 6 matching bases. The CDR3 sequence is CASSPGEIRSPGDTQYF. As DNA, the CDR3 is TGTGCCAGCAGCCCGGGGGAGATTCGGTCCCCGGGAGATACGCAGTATTTT.